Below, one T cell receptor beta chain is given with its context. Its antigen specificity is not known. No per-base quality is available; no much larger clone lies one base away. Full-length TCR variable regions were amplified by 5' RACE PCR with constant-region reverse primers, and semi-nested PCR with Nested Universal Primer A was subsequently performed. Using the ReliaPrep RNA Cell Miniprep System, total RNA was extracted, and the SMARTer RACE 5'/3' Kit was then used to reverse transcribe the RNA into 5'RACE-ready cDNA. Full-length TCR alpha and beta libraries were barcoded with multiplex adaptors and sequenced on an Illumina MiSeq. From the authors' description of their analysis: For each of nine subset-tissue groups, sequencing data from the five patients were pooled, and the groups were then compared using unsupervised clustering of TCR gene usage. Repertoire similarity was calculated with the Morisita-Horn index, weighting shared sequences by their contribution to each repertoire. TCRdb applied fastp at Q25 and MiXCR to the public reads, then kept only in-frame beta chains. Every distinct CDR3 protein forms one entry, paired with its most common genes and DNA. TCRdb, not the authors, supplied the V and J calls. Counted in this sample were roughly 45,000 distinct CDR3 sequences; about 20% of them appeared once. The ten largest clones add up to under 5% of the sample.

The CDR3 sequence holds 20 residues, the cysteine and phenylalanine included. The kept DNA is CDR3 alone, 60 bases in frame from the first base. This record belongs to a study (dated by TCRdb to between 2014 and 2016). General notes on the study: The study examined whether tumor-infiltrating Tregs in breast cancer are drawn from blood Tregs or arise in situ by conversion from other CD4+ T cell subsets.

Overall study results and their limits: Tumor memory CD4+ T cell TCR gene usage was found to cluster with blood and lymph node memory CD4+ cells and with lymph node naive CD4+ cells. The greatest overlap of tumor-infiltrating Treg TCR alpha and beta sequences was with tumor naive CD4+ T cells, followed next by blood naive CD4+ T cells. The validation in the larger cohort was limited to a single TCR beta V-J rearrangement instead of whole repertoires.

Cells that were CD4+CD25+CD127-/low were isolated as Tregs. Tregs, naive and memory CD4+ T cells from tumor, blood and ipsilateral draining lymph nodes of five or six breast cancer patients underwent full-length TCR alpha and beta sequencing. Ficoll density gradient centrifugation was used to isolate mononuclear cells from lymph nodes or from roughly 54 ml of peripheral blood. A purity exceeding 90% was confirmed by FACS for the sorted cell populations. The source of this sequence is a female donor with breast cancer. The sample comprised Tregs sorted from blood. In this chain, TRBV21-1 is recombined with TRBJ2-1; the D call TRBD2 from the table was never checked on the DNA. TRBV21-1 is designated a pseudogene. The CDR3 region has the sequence CASSPRLAGDGSSSYNEQFF. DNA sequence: TGTGCCAGCAGCCCCCGACTAGCGGGAGATGGGTCCAGCTCCTACAATGAGCAGTTCTTC.